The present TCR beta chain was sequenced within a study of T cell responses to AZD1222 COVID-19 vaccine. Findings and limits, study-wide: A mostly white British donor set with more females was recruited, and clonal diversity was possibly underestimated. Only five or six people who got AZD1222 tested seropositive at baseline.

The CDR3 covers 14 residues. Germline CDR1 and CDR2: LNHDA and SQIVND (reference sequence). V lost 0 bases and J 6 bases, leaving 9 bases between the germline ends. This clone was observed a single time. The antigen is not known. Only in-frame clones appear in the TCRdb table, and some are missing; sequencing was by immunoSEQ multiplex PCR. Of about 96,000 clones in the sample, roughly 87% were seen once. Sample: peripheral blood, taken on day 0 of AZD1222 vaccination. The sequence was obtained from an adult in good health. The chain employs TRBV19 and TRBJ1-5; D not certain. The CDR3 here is CASSIDRSSQPQHF. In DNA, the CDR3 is TGTGCCAGTAGTATAGACAGGTCTTCTCAGCCCCAGCATTTT. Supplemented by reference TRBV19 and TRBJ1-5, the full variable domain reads DGGITQSPKYLFRKEGQNVTLSCEQNLNHDAMYWYRQDPGQGLRLIYYSQIVNDFQKGDIAEGYSVSREKKESFPLTVTSAQKNPTAFYLCASSIDRSSQPQHFGDGTRLSIL.